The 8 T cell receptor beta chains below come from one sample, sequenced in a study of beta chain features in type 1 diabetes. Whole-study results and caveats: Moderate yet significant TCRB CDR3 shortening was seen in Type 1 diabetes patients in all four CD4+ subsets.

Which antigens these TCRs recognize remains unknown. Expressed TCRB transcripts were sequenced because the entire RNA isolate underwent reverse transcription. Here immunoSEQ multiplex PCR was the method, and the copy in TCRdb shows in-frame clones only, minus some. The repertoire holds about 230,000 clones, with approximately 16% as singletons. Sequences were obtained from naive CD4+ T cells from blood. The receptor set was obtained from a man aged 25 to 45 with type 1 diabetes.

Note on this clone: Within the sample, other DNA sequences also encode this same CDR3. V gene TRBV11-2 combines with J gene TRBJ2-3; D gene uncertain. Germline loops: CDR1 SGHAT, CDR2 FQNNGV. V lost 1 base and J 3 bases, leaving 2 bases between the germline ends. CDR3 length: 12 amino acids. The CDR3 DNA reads TGTGCCAGCAGCTTAGGTACAGATACGCAGTATTTT. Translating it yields CASSLGTDTQYF. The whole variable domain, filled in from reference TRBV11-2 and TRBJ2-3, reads EAGVAQSPRYKIIEKRQSVAFWCNPISGHATLYWYQQILGQGPKLLIQFQNNGVVDDSQLPKDRFSAERLKGVDSTLKIQPAKLEDSAVYLCASSLGTDTQYFGPGTRLTVL.

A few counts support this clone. In DNA form, the CDR3 reads TGCAGCGCTGGAACCGGGACGGTAGAGGTGGCTTTCTTT. Translated, it gives CSAGTGTVEVAFF. The chain carries TRBV29-1 and TRBJ1-1; tentative D call: TRBD1 (5 bases). CDR1 and CDR2 (germline): SQVTM, ANQGSEA. The CDR3 loop spans 13 amino acids. The V gene lost 7 bases and the J gene lost 11 bases, with 23 bases spanning the gap.

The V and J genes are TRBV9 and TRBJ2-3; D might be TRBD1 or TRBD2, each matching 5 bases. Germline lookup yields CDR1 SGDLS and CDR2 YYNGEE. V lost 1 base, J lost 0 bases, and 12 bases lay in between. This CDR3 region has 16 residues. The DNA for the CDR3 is TGTGCCAGCAGCGTACGAGGGGCATCTAGCACAGATACGCAGTATTTT. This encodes CASSVRGASSTDTQYF. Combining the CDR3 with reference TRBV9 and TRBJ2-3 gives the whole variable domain DSGVTQTPKHLITATGQRVTLRCSPRSGDLSVYWYQQSLDQGLQFLIQYYNGEERAKGNILERFSAQQFPDLHSELNLSSLELGDSALYFCASSVRGASSTDTQYFGPGTRLTVL.

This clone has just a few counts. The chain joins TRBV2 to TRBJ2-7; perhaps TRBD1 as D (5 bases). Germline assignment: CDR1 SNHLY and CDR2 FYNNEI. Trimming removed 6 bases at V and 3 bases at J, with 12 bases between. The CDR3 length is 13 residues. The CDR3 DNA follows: TGTGCCAGCAGGGACGAGACAGACTACGAGCAGTACTTC. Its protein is CASRDETDYEQYF.

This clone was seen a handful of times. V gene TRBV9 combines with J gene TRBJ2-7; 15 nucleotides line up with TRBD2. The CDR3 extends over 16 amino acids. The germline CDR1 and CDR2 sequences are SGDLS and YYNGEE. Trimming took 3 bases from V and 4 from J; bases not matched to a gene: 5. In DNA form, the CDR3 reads TGTGCCAGCAGCGAGGGACTAGCGGGAGGTCTATACGAGCAGTACTTC. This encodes CASSEGLAGGLYEQYF.

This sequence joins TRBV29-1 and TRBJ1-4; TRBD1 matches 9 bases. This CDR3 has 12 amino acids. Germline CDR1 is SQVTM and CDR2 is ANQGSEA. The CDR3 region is CSARTGDEKLFF. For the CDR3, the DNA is TGCAGTGCAAGGACAGGGGATGAAAAACTGTTTTTT.

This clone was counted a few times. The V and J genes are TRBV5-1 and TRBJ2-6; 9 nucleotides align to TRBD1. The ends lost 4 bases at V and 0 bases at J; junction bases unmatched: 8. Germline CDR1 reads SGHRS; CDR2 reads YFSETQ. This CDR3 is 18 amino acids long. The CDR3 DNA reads TGCGCCAGCAGCGCCTGGACAGGGGCAAGCTCTGGGGCCAACGTCCTGACTTTC. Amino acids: CASSAWTGASSGANVLTF.

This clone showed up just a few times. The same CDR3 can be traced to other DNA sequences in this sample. The CDR3 loop reads CSVGQGTYEQYF. For the CDR3, the DNA is TGCAGCGTTGGACAGGGAACCTACGAGCAGTACTTC. This chain connects TRBV29-1 to TRBJ2-7, with 7 positions matching TRBD1. The CDR3 runs to 12 residues. Trimming took 4 bases from V and 2 from J; bases not matched to a gene: 2. Germline CDR1 SQVTM, CDR2 ANQGSEA.